The rows below give T cell receptor beta chains drawn from one sample of a study of shared clonotypes between healthy human individuals. TCRdb's copy holds only in-frame clones and misses some; the assay was immunoSEQ multiplex PCR. The sample carries under 1,100,000 clones, approximately 68% recorded once. Sequencing used memory CD4+ T cells sorted from blood. These receptor sequences come from a man younger than 35 in good health. The CDR3 runs from the conserved cysteine through the conserved F or W. The order of the fields is clone size, D gene, V gene, J gene, CDR3 protein, CDR3 DNA. The D gene is left open where the match is weak. Rows give clone size only sometimes, using once, few, many, or a class for an expanded clone.

size: NA
D: NA
V: TRBV30
J: TRBJ2-7
CDR3: CAWSTPGPGGTYEQYF
DNA: TGTGCCTGGAGTACCCCCGGCCCCGGAGGTACCTACGAGCAGTACTTC

size: NA
D: NA
V: TRBV28
J: TRBJ1-6
CDR3: CASKASSSYNSPLHF
DNA: TGTGCCAGCAAGGCTTCGAGCTCCTATAATTCACCCCTCCACTTT

size: NA
D: TRBD2
V: TRBV6-1
J: TRBJ2-3
CDR3: CASRGLLPRTDTQYF
DNA: TGTGCCAGCAGGGGACTACTCCCCCGCACAGATACGCAGTATTTT

size: NA
D: TRBD2
V: TRBV7-8
J: TRBJ2-7
CDR3: CASSSPEREAGEQYF
DNA: TGTGCCAGCAGCTCCCCCGAGCGGGAGGCAGGCGAGCAGTACTTC

size: NA
D: TRBD1
V: TRBV5-6
J: TRBJ1-1
CDR3: CASSTQGAGTEAFF
DNA: TGTGCCAGCAGTACTCAGGGGGCGGGCACTGAAGCTTTCTTT

size: many
D: NA
V: TRBV5-5
J: TRBJ1-3
CDR3: CASSLGGLITGGNTIYF
DNA: TGTGCCAGCAGCTTGGGGGGCCTGATCACTGGTGGAAACACCATATATTTT

size: NA
D: TRBD1
V: TRBV6-1
J: TRBJ2-7
CDR3: CAVSTRDRGLYEQYF
DNA: TGTGCCGTTTCCACCCGGGACAGGGGGCTCTACGAGCAGTACTTC

size: NA
D: NA
V: TRBV19
J: TRBJ1-6
CDR3: CATAPGAGNSPLHF
DNA: TGTGCCACCGCACCGGGGGCGGGTAATTCACCCCTCCACTTT

size: NA
D: NA
V: TRBV7-2
J: TRBJ2-3
CDR3: CASSWDGTSTDTQYF
DNA: TGTGCCAGCAGCTGGGACGGTACTAGCACAGATACGCAGTATTTT

size: many
D: NA
V: TRBV6-1
J: TRBJ2-5
CDR3: CASKKGVGGQYF
DNA: TGTGCCAGCAAGAAGGGAGTGGGGGGCCAGTACTTC

size: once
D: TRBD2
V: TRBV30
J: TRBJ2-1
CDR3: CAWTDSGRSSYNEQFF
DNA: TGTGCCTGGACCGATAGCGGGAGGTCCTCCTACAATGAGCAGTTCTTC

size: NA
D: TRBD1
V: TRBV4-2
J: TRBJ1-1
CDR3: CASSQVAGGNTEAFF
DNA: TGTGCCAGCAGCCAAGTCGCAGGGGGCAACACTGAAGCTTTCTTT

size: NA
D: TRBD1
V: TRBV5-8
J: TRBJ2-5
CDR3: CASSVYRQGKQETQYF
DNA: TGTGCCAGCAGCGTATACCGACAGGGGAAACAAGAGACCCAGTACTTC

size: NA
D: NA
V: TRBV13
J: TRBJ2-4
CDR3: CASSRNGPKNIQYF
DNA: TGTGCCAGCAGCCGAAATGGTCCCAAAAACATTCAGTACTTC

size: NA
D: TRBD2
V: TRBV5-1
J: TRBJ2-7
CDR3: CASSLRTSGDEQYF
DNA: TGCGCCAGCAGCCTACGGACTAGCGGGGACGAGCAGTACTTC

size: NA
D: NA
V: TRBV7-9
J: TRBJ2-7
CDR3: CASSLLSGDEQYF
DNA: TGTGCCAGCAGCCTTTTATCGGGAGACGAGCAGTACTTC

size: many
D: NA
V: TRBV5-4
J: TRBJ2-2
CDR3: CASSLDGTGELFF
DNA: TGTGCCAGCAGCTTGGATGGGACCGGGGAGCTGTTTTTT

size: NA
D: NA
V: TRBV6-5
J: TRBJ2-7
CDR3: CASSQTAGKAQYF
DNA: TGTGCCAGCTCCCAGACAGCTGGGAAGGCGCAGTACTTC

size: few
D: NA
V: TRBV5-6
J: TRBJ2-7
CDR3: CASSFSGGDEQYF
DNA: TGTGCCAGCAGCTTCTCTGGGGGCGACGAGCAGTACTTC

size: NA
D: TRBD1
V: TRBV30
J: TRBJ2-2
CDR3: CAWRGQGAGGELFF
DNA: TGTGCCTGGAGGGGACAGGGGGCTGGCGGGGAGCTGTTTTTT

size: NA
D: NA
V: TRBV29-1
J: TRBJ2-5
CDR3: CSVAVGRGETQYF
DNA: TGCAGCGTTGCGGTAGGAAGGGGAGAGACCCAGTACTTC

size: NA
D: TRBD2
V: TRBV5-6
J: TRBJ2-5
CDR3: CASSILSGSVQETQYF
DNA: TGTGCCAGCAGCATTCTTAGCGGGAGCGTCCAAGAGACCCAGTACTTC

size: NA
D: NA
V: TRBV14
J: TRBJ2-7
CDR3: CASSQVPGKQYF
DNA: TGTGCCAGCAGCCAAGTCCCCGGGAAGCAGTACTTC

size: NA
D: NA
V: TRBV7-2
J: TRBJ2-3
CDR3: CASSVGFSTDTQYF
DNA: TGTGCCAGCAGCGTAGGATTTAGCACAGATACGCAGTATTTT

size: NA
D: NA
V: TRBV7-9
J: TRBJ2-7
CDR3: CASSKGYEQYF
DNA: TGTGCCAGCAGCAAGGGTTACGAGCAGTACTTC

size: NA
D: TRBD1
V: TRBV11-2
J: TRBJ2-5
CDR3: CASSVRPGGRETQYF
DNA: TGTGCCAGCAGCGTTAGGCCAGGGGGCCGGGAGACCCAGTACTTC

size: NA
D: NA
V: TRBV5-7
J: TRBJ2-5
CDR3: CASSVGTAQETQYF
DNA: TGTGCCAGCAGCGTCGGGACTGCCCAAGAGACCCAGTACTTC

size: few
D: NA
V: TRBV28
J: TRBJ2-7
CDR3: CASSWAAKYEQYF
DNA: TGTGCCAGCAGTTGGGCCGCCAAGTACGAGCAGTACTTC

size: NA
D: TRBD2
V: TRBV5-1
J: TRBJ2-1
CDR3: CASSFEGGPTEQFF
DNA: TGCGCCAGCAGCTTTGAGGGAGGGCCCACTGAGCAGTTCTTC

size: NA
D: NA
V: TRBV5-1
J: TRBJ2-1
CDR3: CASSSLAGGHEQFF
DNA: TGCGCCAGCAGCTCCTTGGCGGGTGGACATGAGCAGTTCTTC

size: NA
D: NA
V: TRBV7-6
J: TRBJ2-6
CDR3: CASSLGVGSGANVLTF
DNA: TGTGCCAGCAGCTTAGGCGTCGGCTCTGGGGCCAACGTCCTGACTTTC

size: NA
D: TRBD1
V: TRBV6-5
J: TRBJ1-5
CDR3: CASSADRVGQPQHF
DNA: TGTGCCAGCAGCGCCGACAGGGTCGGACAGCCCCAGCATTTT

size: NA
D: NA
V: TRBV19
J: TRBJ1-1
CDR3: CASRVQGSLNTEAFF
DNA: TGTGCCAGTAGAGTCCAGGGAAGTCTGAACACTGAAGCTTTCTTT

size: many
D: TRBD1
V: TRBV4-1
J: TRBJ2-7
CDR3: CASSLGTGGWDEQYF
DNA: TGCGCCAGCAGCCTTGGGACAGGGGGCTGGGACGAGCAGTACTTC

size: once
D: NA
V: TRBV21-1
J: TRBJ2-7
CDR3: CASSKGRQGHSYEQYF
DNA: TGTGCCAGCAGCAAAGGTCGACAGGGCCACTCCTACGAGCAGTACTTC

size: NA
D: TRBD1
V: TRBV11-2
J: TRBJ2-1
CDR3: CASSLEMGQWNEQFF
DNA: TGTGCCAGCAGCTTGGAGATGGGACAGTGGAATGAGCAGTTCTTC